This T cell receptor (beta chain) was documented in a study of human thymus T cells. General study points: Usage of V and J genes appeared biased in thymic and blood repertoires.

A roughly 0.45-1 mL peripheral blood aliquot was taken intraoperatively from four of eight donors. This clone was detected only once. Its antigen is still unknown. In germline, CDR1 is MRHNA, CDR2 SNTAGT. CDR3 length: 14 amino acids. V was trimmed by 7 bases and J by 10 bases, leaving 20 bases between them. Sequenced by immunoSEQ multiplex PCR; TCRdb stores in-frame clones only, minus some. Here the sample spans 40,000 to 55,000 clones, 90% to 95% being singletons. The source material was blood. The chain combines TRBV6-4 with TRBJ2-1, with a weak D call TRBD1 (5 bases). The source is a boy under two years old with a congenital heart defect but otherwise immunologically healthy. For the CDR3, the DNA is TGTGCCAGCAAGCCGCACTATGGATACAGGGAGCAGTTCTTC. This encodes CASKPHYGYREQFF.